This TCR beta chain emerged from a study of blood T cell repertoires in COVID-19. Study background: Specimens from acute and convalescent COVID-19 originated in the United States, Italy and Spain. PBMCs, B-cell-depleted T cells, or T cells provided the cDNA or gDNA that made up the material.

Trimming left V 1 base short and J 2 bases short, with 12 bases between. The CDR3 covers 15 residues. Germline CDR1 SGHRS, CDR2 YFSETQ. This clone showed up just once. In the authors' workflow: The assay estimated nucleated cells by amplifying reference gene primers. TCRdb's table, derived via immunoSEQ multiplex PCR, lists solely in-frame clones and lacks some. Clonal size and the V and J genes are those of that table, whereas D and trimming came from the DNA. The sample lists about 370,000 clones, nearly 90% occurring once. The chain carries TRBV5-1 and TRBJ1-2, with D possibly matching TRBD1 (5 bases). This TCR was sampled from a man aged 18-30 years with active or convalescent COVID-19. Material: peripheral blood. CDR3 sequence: CASSLNQGSNYGYTF. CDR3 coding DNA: TGCGCCAGCAGCTTGAATCAGGGTTCCAACTATGGCTACACCTTC.